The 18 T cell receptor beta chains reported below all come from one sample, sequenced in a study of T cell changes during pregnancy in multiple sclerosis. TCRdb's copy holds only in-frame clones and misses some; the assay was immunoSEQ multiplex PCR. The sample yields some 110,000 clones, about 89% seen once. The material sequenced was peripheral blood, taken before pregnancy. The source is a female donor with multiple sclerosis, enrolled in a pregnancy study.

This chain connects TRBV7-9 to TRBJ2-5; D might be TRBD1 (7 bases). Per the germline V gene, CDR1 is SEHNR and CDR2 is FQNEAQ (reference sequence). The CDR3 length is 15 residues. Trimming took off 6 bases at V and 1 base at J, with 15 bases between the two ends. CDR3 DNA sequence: TGTGCCAGCAGTTTGGAGGGACAGCCCCAAGAGACCCAGTACTTC. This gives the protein CASSLEGQPQETQYF.

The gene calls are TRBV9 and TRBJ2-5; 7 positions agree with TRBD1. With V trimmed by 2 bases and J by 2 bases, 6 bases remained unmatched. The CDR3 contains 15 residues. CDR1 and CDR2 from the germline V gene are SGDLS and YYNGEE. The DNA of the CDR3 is TGTGCCAGCAGCGTGAACCCGGGACAGCAAGAGACCCAGTACTTC. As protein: CASSVNPGQQETQYF.

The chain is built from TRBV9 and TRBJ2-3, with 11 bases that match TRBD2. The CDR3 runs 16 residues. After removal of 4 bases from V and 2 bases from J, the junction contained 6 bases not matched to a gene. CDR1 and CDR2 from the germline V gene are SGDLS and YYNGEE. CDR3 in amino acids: CASSPRTSGYTDTQYF. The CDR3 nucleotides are TGTGCCAGCAGCCCCCGGACTAGCGGGTACACAGATACGCAGTATTTT.

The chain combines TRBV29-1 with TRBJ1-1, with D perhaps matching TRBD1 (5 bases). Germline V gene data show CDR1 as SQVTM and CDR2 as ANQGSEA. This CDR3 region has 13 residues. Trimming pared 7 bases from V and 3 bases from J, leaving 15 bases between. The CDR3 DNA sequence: TGCAGCGCTACAGGACGAGGAGACACTGAAGCTTTCTTT. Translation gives CSATGRGDTEAFF.

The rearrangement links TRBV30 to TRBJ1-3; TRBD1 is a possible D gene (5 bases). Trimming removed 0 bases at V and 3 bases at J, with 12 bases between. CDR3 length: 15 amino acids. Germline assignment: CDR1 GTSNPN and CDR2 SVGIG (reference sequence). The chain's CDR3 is CAWSVRARVGNTIYF. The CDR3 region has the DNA TGTGCCTGGAGTGTAAGGGCCAGGGTTGGAAACACCATATATTTT.

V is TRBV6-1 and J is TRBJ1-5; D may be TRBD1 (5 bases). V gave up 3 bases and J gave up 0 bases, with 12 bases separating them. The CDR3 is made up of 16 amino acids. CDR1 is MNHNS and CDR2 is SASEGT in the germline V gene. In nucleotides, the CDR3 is TGTGCCAGCAGTGATGCAGGGTGGTATAGCAATCAGCCCCAGCATTTT. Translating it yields CASSDAGWYSNQPQHF.

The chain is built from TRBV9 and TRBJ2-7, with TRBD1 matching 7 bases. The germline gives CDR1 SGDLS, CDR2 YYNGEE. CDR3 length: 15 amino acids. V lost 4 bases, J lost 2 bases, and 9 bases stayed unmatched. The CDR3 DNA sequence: TGTGCCAGCAGCTTGACAGGGAAGACGACCTACGAGCAGTACTTC. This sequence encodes CASSLTGKTTYEQYF. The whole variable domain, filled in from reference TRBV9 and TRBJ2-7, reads DSGVTQTPKHLITATGQRVTLRCSPRSGDLSVYWYQQSLDQGLQFLIQYYNGEERAKGNILERFSAQQFPDLHSELNLSSLELGDSALYFCASSLTGKTTYEQYFGPGTRLTVT.

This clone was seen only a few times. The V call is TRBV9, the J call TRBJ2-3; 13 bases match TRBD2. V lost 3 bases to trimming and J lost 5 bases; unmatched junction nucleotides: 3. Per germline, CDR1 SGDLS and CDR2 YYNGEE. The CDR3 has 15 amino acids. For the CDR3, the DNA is TGTGCCAGCAGCGAACTAGCGGGAGGGATAGATACGCAGTATTTT. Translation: CASSELAGGIDTQYF.

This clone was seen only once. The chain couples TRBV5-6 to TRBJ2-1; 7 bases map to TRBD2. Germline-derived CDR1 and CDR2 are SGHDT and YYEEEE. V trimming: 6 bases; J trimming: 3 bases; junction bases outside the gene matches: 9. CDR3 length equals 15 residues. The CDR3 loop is CASNPDWGGYNEQFF. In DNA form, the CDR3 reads TGTGCCAGCAACCCTGACTGGGGGGGCTACAATGAGCAGTTCTTC.

CDR3 nucleotides: TGTGCCAGCAGCTTAGACCAGGGCCCTTACGAGCAGTACTTC. This gives the protein CASSLDQGPYEQYF. The rearrangement links TRBV7-6 to TRBJ2-7; a weak D match, TRBD1 (5 bases). The CDR3 covers 14 residues. Trimming removed 1 base at V and 4 bases at J, with 11 bases between. Germline V CDR1 and CDR2: SGHVS, FNYEAQ.

The CDR3 DNA reads TGTGCCAGCTCACCACCTTACGGAGGATGGGGGGAAGATACGCAGTATTTT. Residues: CASSPPYGGWGEDTQYF. V usage is TRBV18 and J usage is TRBJ2-3; possibly TRBD2 for D (6 bases). Between the trimmed V and J ends, which lost 0 bases and 5 bases, there was a span of 18 bases. Germline CDR1 KGHSH, CDR2 LQKENI. This CDR3 comprises 17 residues.

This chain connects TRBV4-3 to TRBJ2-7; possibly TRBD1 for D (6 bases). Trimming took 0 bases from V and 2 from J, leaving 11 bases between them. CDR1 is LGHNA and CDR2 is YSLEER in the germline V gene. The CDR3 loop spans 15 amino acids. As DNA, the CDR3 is TGCGCCAGCAGCCAAGACGTTCAGGGGACCTACGAGCAGTACTTC. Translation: CASSQDVQGTYEQYF.

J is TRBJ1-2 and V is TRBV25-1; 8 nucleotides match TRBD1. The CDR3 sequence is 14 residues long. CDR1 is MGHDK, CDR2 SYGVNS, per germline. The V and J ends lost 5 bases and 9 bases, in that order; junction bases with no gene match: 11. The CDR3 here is CASSRPDRGASYTF. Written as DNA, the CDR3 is TGTGCCAGCAGTCGACCCGACAGGGGAGCAAGCTACACCTTC.

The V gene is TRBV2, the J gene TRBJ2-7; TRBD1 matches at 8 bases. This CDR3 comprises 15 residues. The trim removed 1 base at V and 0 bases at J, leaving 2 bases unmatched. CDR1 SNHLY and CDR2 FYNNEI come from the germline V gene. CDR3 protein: CASSEGDRGSYEQYF. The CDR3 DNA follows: TGTGCCAGCAGTGAAGGAGACAGGGGCTCCTACGAGCAGTACTTC.

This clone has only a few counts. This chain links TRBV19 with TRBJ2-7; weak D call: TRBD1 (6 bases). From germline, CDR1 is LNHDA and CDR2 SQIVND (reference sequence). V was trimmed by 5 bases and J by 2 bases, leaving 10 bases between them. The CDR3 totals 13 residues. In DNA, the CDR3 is TGTGCCAGTAGTTGGGGGCTCGCCTACGAGCAGTACTTC. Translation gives CASSWGLAYEQYF.

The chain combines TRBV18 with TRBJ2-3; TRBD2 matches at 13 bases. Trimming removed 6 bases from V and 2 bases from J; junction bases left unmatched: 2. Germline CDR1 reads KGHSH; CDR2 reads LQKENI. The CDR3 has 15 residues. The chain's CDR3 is CASSGLAGITDTQYF. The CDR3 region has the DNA TGTGCCAGCTCGGGACTAGCGGGGATCACAGATACGCAGTATTTT. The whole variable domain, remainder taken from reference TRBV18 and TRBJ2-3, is NAGVMQNPRHLVRRRGQEARLRCSPMKGHSHVYWYRQLPEEGLKFMVYLQKENIIDESGMPKERFSAEFPKEGPSILRIQQVVRGDSAAYFCASSGLAGITDTQYFGPGTRLTVL.

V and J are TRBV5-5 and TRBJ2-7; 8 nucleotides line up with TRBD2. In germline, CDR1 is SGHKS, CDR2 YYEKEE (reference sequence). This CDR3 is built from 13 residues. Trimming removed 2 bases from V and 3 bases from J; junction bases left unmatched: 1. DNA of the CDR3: TGTGCCAGCAGCTTCGGGACTAGCTACGAGCAGTACTTC. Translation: CASSFGTSYEQYF.

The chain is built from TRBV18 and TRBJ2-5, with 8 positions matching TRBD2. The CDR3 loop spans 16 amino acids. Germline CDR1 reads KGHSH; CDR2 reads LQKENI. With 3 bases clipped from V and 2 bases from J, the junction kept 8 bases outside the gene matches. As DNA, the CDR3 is TGTGCCAGCTCACCGGACGGGGGGGAGAAACAAGAGACCCAGTACTTC. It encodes CASSPDGGEKQETQYF.